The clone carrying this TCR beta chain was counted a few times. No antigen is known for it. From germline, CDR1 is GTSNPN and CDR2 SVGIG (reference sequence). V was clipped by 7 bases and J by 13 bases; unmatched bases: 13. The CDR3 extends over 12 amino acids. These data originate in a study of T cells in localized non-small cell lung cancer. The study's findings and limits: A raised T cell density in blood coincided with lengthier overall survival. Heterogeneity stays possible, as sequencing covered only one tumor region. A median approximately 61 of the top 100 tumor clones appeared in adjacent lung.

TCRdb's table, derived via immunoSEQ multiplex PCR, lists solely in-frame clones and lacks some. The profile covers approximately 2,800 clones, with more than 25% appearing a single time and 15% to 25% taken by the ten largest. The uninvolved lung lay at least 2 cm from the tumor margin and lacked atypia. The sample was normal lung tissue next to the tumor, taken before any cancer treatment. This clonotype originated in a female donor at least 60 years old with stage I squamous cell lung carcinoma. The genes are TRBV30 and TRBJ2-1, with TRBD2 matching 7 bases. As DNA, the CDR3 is TGTGCCTCCCAGGGAGGGCCCCGGGGTCAGTTCTTC. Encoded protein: CASQGGPRGQFF.